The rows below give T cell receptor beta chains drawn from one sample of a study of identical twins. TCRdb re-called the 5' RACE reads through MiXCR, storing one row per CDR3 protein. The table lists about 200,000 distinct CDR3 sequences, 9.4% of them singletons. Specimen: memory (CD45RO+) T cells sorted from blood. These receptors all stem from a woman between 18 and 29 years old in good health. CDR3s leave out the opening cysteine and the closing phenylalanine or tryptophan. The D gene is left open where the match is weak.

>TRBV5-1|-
GGFPRGNYGYT
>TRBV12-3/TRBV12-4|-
ASRHASSYEQY
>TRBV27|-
ASSLFYPRGSRRNEQF
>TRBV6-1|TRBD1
ASRLTYRGWANVLT
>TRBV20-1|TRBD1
SATGQGSTYEQY
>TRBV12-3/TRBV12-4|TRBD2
ASSFGLANTGELF
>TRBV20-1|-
SAHWGDTQY
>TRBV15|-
ATSSPGPRVAQY
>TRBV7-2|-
ASNDRGPDTQY
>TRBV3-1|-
ASSQDPGTDTQY
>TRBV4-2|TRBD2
ASSAGTTHTDTQY
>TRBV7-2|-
ASSPRQSYEQY
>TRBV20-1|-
SARDHPSTDTQY
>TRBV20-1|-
SAGRGSGANVLT
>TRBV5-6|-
ASSFRRTDTQY
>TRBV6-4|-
ASSDSRGIGGLDTEAF
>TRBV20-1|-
SASRAGVNSPLH
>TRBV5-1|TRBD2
ASRSLAENTGELF
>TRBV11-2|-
ASSLSGLLNEQF
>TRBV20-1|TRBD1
SAREIRTGAYEQY
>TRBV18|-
ASSPIPQGPRETQY
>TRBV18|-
ASSPVGGRDTQY
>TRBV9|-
ASNLEGNTEAF
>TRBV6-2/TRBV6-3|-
ASSYSRGTYEQY
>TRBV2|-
ASSEAFGGGYT
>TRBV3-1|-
ASSQAGLTSGTQY
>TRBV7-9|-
ASIGSGGTGELF
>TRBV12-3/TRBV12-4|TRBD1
ASSRGTGDEKLF
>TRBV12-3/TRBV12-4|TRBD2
ASSFGLGGDIQY
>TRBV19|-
ASSRQVENEQY
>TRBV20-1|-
SARPHGSGYGYT
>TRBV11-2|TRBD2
ASSRRTSGNNEQF
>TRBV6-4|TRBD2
ASRAKRGETSYNEQF
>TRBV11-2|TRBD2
ASSFSSGGAFDEQF
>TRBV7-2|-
ASSFQHYSNQPQH
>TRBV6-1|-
ASSEAAASTLH
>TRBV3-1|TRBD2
ASSLHSGRRSDTQY
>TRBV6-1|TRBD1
ASRGTGTGVRRYGYT
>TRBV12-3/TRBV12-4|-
ASTDLAVSYEQY
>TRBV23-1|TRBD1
ASSLQTGAGYEQY
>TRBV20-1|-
SASPSAVWLRLYETQY
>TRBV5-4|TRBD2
ASSLFGRENAQF
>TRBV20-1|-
SALGWREAGYT
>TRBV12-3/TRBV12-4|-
ASSFKGSTNEQF
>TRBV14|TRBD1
ASSRDREYSPLH
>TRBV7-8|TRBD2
ASSHPRLAGGGTDTQY
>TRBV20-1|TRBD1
SARAWTGVHGYT